A selection of T cell receptor beta chains follows, all from one sample in a study of chemoradiotherapy in HPV16-positive cancers. Only in-frame clones appear in the TCRdb table, and some are missing; sequencing was by immunoSEQ multiplex PCR. In the table there are a few thousand clones, approximately 80% of which are singletons. The sample here was taken from a patient who underwent chemoradiotherapy. The receptors were gathered from a human donor with HPV-associated anogenital cancer. Each CDR3 is given without its conserved first and last residue.

j_call: TRBJ2-7
v_call: TRBV30
cdr3_aa: AWKPGGSYEQY

j_call: TRBJ2-6
v_call: TRBV5-8
cdr3_aa: ASRNSGANVLT

j_call: TRBJ2-1
v_call: TRBV19
cdr3_aa: ASSIGSGGANEQF

j_call: TRBJ2-5
v_call: TRBV11-3
cdr3_aa: ASSLVVTVGRETQY

j_call: TRBJ1-3
v_call: TRBV7-9
cdr3_aa: ASSPGAREPGNTIY

j_call: TRBJ2-2
v_call: TRBV5-1
cdr3_aa: ASSLKGEAGTGELF

j_call: TRBJ2-5
v_call: TRBV6-1
cdr3_aa: ASSESPGETQY

j_call: TRBJ2-1
v_call: TRBV30
cdr3_aa: AWKDARNEQF

j_call: TRBJ2-2
v_call: TRBV7-9
cdr3_aa: ASSYGTSGANTGELF

j_call: TRBJ1-3
v_call: TRBV10-3
cdr3_aa: AISETFTGISGNTIY